One and the same sample provided the 27 T cell receptor beta chains below, sequenced in a study of T cells after yellow fever vaccination. TCRdb analysed the 5' RACE reads with MiXCR anew, one entry per CDR3 protein. Of 400,000 or so distinct CDR3 sequences listed, over 5% are singletons. Sequenced material: PBMCs, taken 5 days after the yellow fever booster vaccination. Every receptor here comes from a man aged 25 to 45 who received the YFV17D yellow fever vaccine.

This clonotype was detected many times. The genes are TRBV5-1 and TRBJ2-7, with TRBD1 identical over 11 bases. This CDR3 is 14 amino acids long. Germline CDR1 and CDR2: SGHRS and YFSETQ. V shed 3 bases, J shed 9 bases, and the junction held 8 bases outside the gene matches. The CDR3 DNA reads TGCGCCAGCAGCTACCGGACAGGGGGCGACGGGCAGTACTTC. It translates to CASSYRTGGDGQYF.

This clonotype was observed a few times. The chain links TRBV20-1 to TRBJ1-5; possibly TRBD1 for D (5 bases). The CDR3 covers 15 residues. Trimming stripped 5 bases from V and 5 bases from J, with 19 bases between. Germline V gene lookup returns CDR1 DFQATT and CDR2 SNEGSKA (reference sequence). The CDR3 coding sequence is TGCAGTGCTGTCGCCCGTCCAGGGATCGATCAGCCCCAGCATTTT. Translation gives CSAVARPGIDQPQHF.

In this sample, this clonotype turned up many times. The rearrangement joins TRBV7-9 to TRBJ1-1; D unclear. Germline V lookup: CDR1 SEHNR, CDR2 FQNEAQ (reference sequence). CDR3 size: 13 residues. Trimming cost V 6 bases and J 2 bases, with 10 bases left between them. The CDR3 is CASSSQSNTEAFF. The DNA of the CDR3 is TGTGCCAGCAGTTCCCAATCCAACACTGAAGCTTTCTTT.

This clonotype has more than one count but fewer than ten. The chain uses TRBV20-1 and TRBJ1-3; 9 nucleotides agree with TRBD1. V lost 7 bases and J lost 2; bases outside the gene matches: 6. The CDR3 runs to 14 residues. Germline V gives CDR1 DFQATT, CDR2 SNEGSKA (reference sequence). DNA for the CDR3: TGCAGTGTTACACAGGGGGCGCCTGGAAACACCATATATTTT. The encoded protein is CSVTQGAPGNTIYF.

V usage is TRBV30 and J usage is TRBJ2-3; D is unclear. The germline gives CDR1 GTSNPN, CDR2 SVGIG (reference sequence). Between the trimmed V and J ends, which lost 0 bases and 2 bases, there was a span of 3 bases. The CDR3 runs 12 residues. CDR3 region: CAWSVYTDTQYF. In DNA form, the CDR3 reads TGTGCCTGGAGTGTCTACACAGATACGCAGTATTTT. The full variable domain, completed using reference TRBV30 and TRBJ2-3, is SQTIHQWPATLVQPVGSPLSLECTVEGTSNPNLYWYRQAAGRGLQLLFYSVGIGQISSEVPQNLSASRPQDRQFILSSKKLLLSDSGFYLCAWSVYTDTQYFGPGTRLTVL.

This clonotype appeared a few times. The chain is built from TRBV30 and TRBJ1-1; 8 bases line up with TRBD1. CDR3 length equals 14 residues. Germline CDR1 GTSNPN, CDR2 SVGIG (reference sequence). Trimming took 2 bases from V and 5 from J; bases not matched to a gene: 7. The DNA for the CDR3 is TGTGCCTGGAGTAGTACAGGGGGTCTTACTGAAGCTTTCTTT. The encoded protein is CAWSSTGGLTEAFF. The entire variable domain, with the rest obtained from reference TRBV30 and TRBJ1-1, is as follows: SQTIHQWPATLVQPVGSPLSLECTVEGTSNPNLYWYRQAAGRGLQLLFYSVGIGQISSEVPQNLSASRPQDRQFILSSKKLLLSDSGFYLCAWSSTGGLTEAFFGQGTRLTVV.

At least ten counts were recorded for this clonotype. The CDR3 DNA reads TGCGCCAGCAGCTTGGGGGCGCAACCCAATGAGCAGTTCTTC. Protein product: CASSLGAQPNEQFF. V is TRBV5-1 and J is TRBJ2-1; D unresolved. Between the trimmed V and J ends, which lost 0 bases and 6 bases, there was a span of 10 bases. The germline V gene has CDR1 SGHRS and CDR2 YFSETQ. The length of the CDR3 is 14 residues.

The chain recombines TRBV20-1 with TRBJ2-7, with 7 bases identical to TRBD2. The trim removed 6 bases at V and 6 bases at J, leaving 14 bases unmatched. This CDR3 contains 14 residues. Germline loops: CDR1 DFQATT, CDR2 SNEGSKA (reference sequence). CDR3 protein: CSAGRAGVLGEQYF. DNA of the CDR3: TGCAGTGCCGGCCGGGCGGGAGTTCTGGGCGAGCAGTACTTC.

The rearrangement uses TRBV14 and TRBJ2-3; 7 bases are a match to TRBD2. The CDR3 is 15 amino acids. V gave up 3 bases and J gave up 6 bases; unmatched junction bases: 9. Per germline, CDR1 SGHDN and CDR2 FVKESK. The CDR3 bases are TGTGCCAGCAGCCATCCCTCGGGAGGTGGTGATACGCAGTATTTT. Protein product: CASSHPSGGGDTQYF.

V gene TRBV4-2 combines with J gene TRBJ2-3, with 8 bases fitting TRBD2. The CDR3 is 17 amino acids. V dropped 3 bases and J dropped 2; count of bases not matched to a gene: 10. The V gene's germline CDR1 is LGHNA and CDR2 YNFKEQ. CDR3 coding DNA: TGTGCCAGCAGCCAGAACGTTCTAGCGGGCAACACAGATACGCAGTATTTT. Its protein product is CASSQNVLAGNTDTQYF.

This clonotype was detected ten times or more. The V gene is TRBV5-1, the J gene TRBJ2-3, with a tentative D call TRBD1 (6 bases). V lost 4 bases and J lost 6, with 18 bases in between. The CDR3 has 15 residues. Germline V gene lookup returns CDR1 SGHRS and CDR2 YFSETQ. The CDR3 DNA follows: TGCGCCAGCAGCATGGCGGACGGTCAGGGGGATACGCAGTATTTT. Its protein product is CASSMADGQGDTQYF.

The chain combines TRBV20-1 with TRBJ2-1; a possible D gene is TRBD2 (6 bases). Germline V gene sequence: CDR1 DFQATT, CDR2 SNEGSKA (reference sequence). V lost 7 bases, J lost 8 bases, and 18 bases lay in between. The CDR3 sequence is 13 residues long. CDR3: CSGRRAGTDEQFF. As DNA, the CDR3 is TGCAGTGGACGTAGAGCGGGCACGGATGAGCAGTTCTTC.

This clonotype was seen many times. This chain links TRBV14 with TRBJ2-1; D is uncertain. The CDR3 extends over 14 amino acids. With 1 base removed from V and 7 bases from J, the gap between germline ends came to 11 bases. CDR1 and CDR2 from the germline V gene are SGHDN and FVKESK. CDR3 coding DNA: TGTGCCAGCAGCCAAGTTGCCGCGGTGAATGAGCAGTTCTTC. Translation gives CASSQVAAVNEQFF.

In its sample, this clonotype was seen many times. The chain employs TRBV19 and TRBJ2-2; 8 bases align to TRBD2. Germline CDR1 LNHDA, CDR2 SQIVND (reference sequence). The CDR3 length is 15 residues. V shed 6 bases, J shed 2 bases, and the junction held 5 bases outside the gene matches. The CDR3 DNA follows: TGTGCCAGTAGCCATAGCGGGACTAACACCGGGGAGCTGTTTTTT. Protein sequence: CASSHSGTNTGELFF. The full variable domain, rest sourced from reference TRBV19 and TRBJ2-2, is DGGITQSPKYLFRKEGQNVTLSCEQNLNHDAMYWYRQDPGQGLRLIYYSQIVNDFQKGDIAEGYSVSREKKESFPLTVTSAQKNPTAFYLCASSHSGTNTGELFFGEGSRLTVL.

There are a few counts of this clonotype. V is TRBV20-1 and J is TRBJ1-4, with D perhaps matching TRBD1 (6 bases). Germline lookup yields CDR1 DFQATT and CDR2 SNEGSKA (reference sequence). The CDR3 has 11 amino acids. The CDR3 sequence: CCGGAGEKLFF. The DNA for the CDR3 is TGCTGCGGGGGGGCAGGTGAAAAACTGTTTTTT.

This clonotype was picked up many times. V usage is TRBV5-5 and J usage is TRBJ2-6, with D hard to call. Germline V CDR1 and CDR2: SGHKS, YYEKEE (reference sequence). CDR3 length equals 15 residues. The V gene lost 4 bases and the J gene lost 1 base, with 9 bases spanning the gap. CDR3 nucleotides: TGTGCCAGCAGCGTGCTGGGGTCTGGGGCCAACGTCCTGACTTTC. The encoded protein is CASSVLGSGANVLTF.

Only a few counts were recorded for this clonotype. This chain connects TRBV9 to TRBJ2-7; tentatively, D is TRBD1 (6 bases). The CDR3 covers 14 residues. V was cut by 5 bases and J by 7 bases, with 19 bases left in between. The germline CDR1 and CDR2 sequences are SGDLS and YYNGEE. The CDR3 bases are TGTGCCAGCAGTTTGTCAGGGGCTGGGACGGAGCAGTACTTC. Its protein is CASSLSGAGTEQYF.

The chain employs TRBV6-1 and TRBJ1-2; D is undetermined. Germline CDR1 reads MNHNS; CDR2 reads SASEGT. Deletions cut 5 bases from V and 3 bases from J, with 10 bases between. The CDR3 runs to 13 residues. CDR3 protein: CASSQRPDYGYTF. CDR3 nucleotides: TGTGCCAGCAGTCAGAGACCGGACTATGGCTACACCTTC.

This clonotype has more than one count but fewer than ten. The chain joins TRBV5-1 to TRBJ2-1; TRBD1 might be the D (6 bases). This CDR3 contains 15 residues. The V end was cut by 1 base, the J end by 2 bases, with 10 bases between. Per the germline V gene, CDR1 is SGHRS and CDR2 is YFSETQ. CDR3 nucleotides: TGCGCCAGCAGCTTGCCTAGGGGGACCTACAATGAGCAGTTCTTC. It yields the protein CASSLPRGTYNEQFF.

In this sample, this clonotype turned up a few times. The chain carries TRBV27 and TRBJ1-2; D remains unclear. Germline V gene lookup returns CDR1 MNHEY and CDR2 SMNVEV (reference sequence). Trimming left V 5 bases short and J 8 bases short, with 15 bases between. The CDR3 extends over 13 amino acids. DNA for the CDR3: TGTGCCAGCAGTGCCCTCGGAGTCTTCGGCTACACCTTC. Translation gives CASSALGVFGYTF.

CDR3 coding DNA: TGCAGTGCTAGAGATCCTGGTAGCCACGGGGAGCTGTTTTTT. This gives the protein CSARDPGSHGELFF. This sequence joins TRBV20-1 and TRBJ2-2; D call uncertain. The CDR3 extends over 14 amino acids. Germline assignment: CDR1 DFQATT and CDR2 SNEGSKA (reference sequence). V was pared by 0 bases and J by 7 bases, with 12 bases between.

This clonotype has just a few counts. The gene calls are TRBV5-1 and TRBJ2-7; TRBD2 agrees at 13 bases. Germline values: CDR1 SGHRS, CDR2 YFSETQ. Unmatched junction bases numbered 9, after V lost 5 bases and J lost 1 base. The CDR3 totals 17 residues. CDR3 loop: CASSYGLAGVNSYEQYF. The CDR3 DNA reads as TGCGCCAGCAGTTATGGACTAGCGGGAGTTAATTCCTACGAGCAGTACTTC. Full variable domain (outside the CDR3, taken from reference TRBV5-1 and TRBJ2-7): KAGVTQTPRYLIKTRGQQVTLSCSPISGHRSVSWYQQTPGQGLQFLFEYFSETQRNKGNFPGRFSGRQFSNSRSEMNVSTLELGDSALYLCASSYGLAGVNSYEQYFGPGTRLTVT.

This clonotype turned up a few times. This sequence joins TRBV29-1 and TRBJ2-6; D gene ambiguous. With 4 bases removed from V and 5 bases from J, the gap between germline ends came to 6 bases. In germline, CDR1 is SQVTM, CDR2 ANQGSEA. This CDR3 is built from 12 residues. CDR3 nucleotides: TGCAGCGTTGTTGGGTGGGCCAACGTCCTGACTTTC. Protein: CSVVGWANVLTF.

This clonotype was detected only a few times. The chain has TRBV12-3 or TRBV12-4 and TRBJ2-1; D not resolved. The V and J ends lost 3 bases and 7 bases respectively, with 10 bases between them. The CDR3 is 13 residues long. The chain's CDR3 is CASSFYSGNEQFF. The CDR3, as DNA: TGTGCCAGCAGTTTCTACTCCGGGAATGAGCAGTTCTTC.

The chain uses TRBV5-4 and TRBJ2-3; possibly TRBD1 for D (5 bases). The CDR3 length is 15 residues. Trimming removed 0 bases at V and 0 bases at J, with 8 bases between. The germline V gene encodes CDR1 SGHNT and CDR2 YYREEE (reference sequence). CDR3 DNA sequence: TGTGCCAGCAGCTTGGGGCAGGGAAGCACAGATACGCAGTATTTT. Its translation: CASSLGQGSTDTQYF.

This clonotype was seen only a few times. V is TRBV29-1 and J is TRBJ2-3, with 10 bases aligning to TRBD2. This CDR3 region has 13 residues. V shed 6 bases and J 0 bases; nucleotides not matched to a gene: 0. Germline CDR1 is SQVTM and CDR2 is ANQGSEA. CDR3 bases: TGCAGCGTGACTAGCGGGAGCACAGATACGCAGTATTTT. Residues: CSVTSGSTDTQYF.

Only a few counts were recorded for this clonotype. The genes are TRBV18 and TRBJ2-7; D might be TRBD2 (7 bases). Germline-derived CDR1 and CDR2 are KGHSH and LQKENI. The CDR3 is 16 amino acids. V lost 2 bases and J 4 bases, leaving 18 bases between the germline ends. DNA for the CDR3: TGTGCCAGCTCACCATTTACAGGGAGGGCGTCGTACGAGCAGTACTTC. Protein product: CASSPFTGRASYEQYF.